This TCR beta chain was found in a study of T cells in localized non-small cell lung cancer (dated by TCRdb to 2019 to 2021). In the study overall: Comparing tumors with uninvolved tumor-adjacent lungs, the study looked at the T cell repertoires of hundreds of patients with early-stage NSCLC. Of the NSCLC patients, fewer than 150 were male and approximately 97 were female, and the mean age was around 70 years. All 250 or so NSCLC patients in the cohort were treatment-naive and had localized lung tumors that were resected. Summary of the overall study and its limitations: Higher blood T cell density associated with longer overall survival, while higher adjacent-lung clonality associated with shorter survival. Because the study design was exploratory, TCR variables were selected using unadjusted p-values without false-discovery rate correction. Uninvolved tumor-adjacent lung showed the highest T cell clonality, higher than tumor, which suggests more focused antigenic responses in the uninvolved tumor-adjacent lung. Because multi-region tumor sequencing was not performed, intratumor heterogeneity could not be ruled out. A median of around 62 of the top 100 tumor clones turned up in the paired uninvolved adjacent lung, and under 30 of those clones also ranked among the top 100 of that same adjacent lung.

At diagnosis, peripheral blood, uninvolved tumor-adjacent lung and tumor were collected and were preserved as a mix of fresh-frozen and FFPE material. For TCR repertoire profiling, the blood samples were analyzed as peripheral blood mononuclear cells. The immunoSEQ Assay was used to sequence TCR beta CDR3 regions from DNA. Per the authors' processing: To compute T cell density, TCR beta template counts were normalized to usable DNA, which was estimated by amplifying housekeeping genes. Richness was estimated with the preseqR package, extrapolating to 400,000 templates for PBMC samples and 120,000 templates for tissue samples. Clonality was defined by subtracting Pielou's evenness from one. Tissue-enriched TCRs were identified by differential abundance testing using productive amino-acid clonotypes, minimum total count 5 and alpha 0.1. The Jaccard Index and the Morisita Overlap Index were used to measure repertoire overlap between compartments. GLIPH grouped TCR beta CDR3s together with public tetramer-defined viral CDR3s, and a viral motif had to include at least three viral sequences and also show V-gene enrichment. TCRdb carries this immuneACCESS record with in-frame sequences only. Its versions omit some clonotypes, under half of them owing to an unresolved V gene in the studies checked, with the rest unexplained. V and J calls and clone size follow that table, whereas D and trimming were derived from the DNA. A total of 15,000 to 20,000 clones appear in this sample, around 91% of them only once. The biggest ten clones account for less than 1.5% of the sample.

Cut back by 4 bases and 1 base, the V and J ends lie 8 bases apart. The CDR1 and CDR2 encoded by the germline V gene are MGHRA and YSYEKL. The CDR3 runs 14 amino acids, cysteine and phenylalanine included. Only the CDR3 region is kept as DNA, spanning 42 bases read in frame from base 1. Only a few counts were recorded for this clone. Its antigen remains unidentified. No base quality values were provided; no much bigger clone lies one nucleotide off. This clonotype was obtained from a woman aged 40-70 years with stage III lung adenocarcinoma. This sequence uses TRBV4-1 and TRBJ1-5, with the D gene not clear enough to name. The sample here was peripheral blood mononuclear cells, taken before any cancer treatment. The bases are TGCGCCAGCAGCCCGCAGGACAGCAATCAGCCCCAGCATTTT. It specifies CASSPQDSNQPQHF.